What follows are 32 T cell receptor beta chains derived from one specimen sequenced in a study of PD-1 blockade in classical Hodgkin lymphoma. Time point defined: cycle 4 day 1 (C4D1), after more than five weeks of nivolumab. All trial patients relapsed after autologous stem cell transplantation. The assay was immunoSEQ multiplex PCR, and TCRdb's table has in-frame clones only and misses some. The repertoire consists of about 50,000 clones, with around 74% occurring once and the leading ten covering approximately 12%. The specimen was peripheral blood mononuclear cells (PBMCs), collected before the fourth cycle of nivolumab. These receptors all come from a human donor with classical Hodgkin lymphoma.

The chain uses TRBV5-4 and TRBJ2-4; tentatively, D is TRBD2 (5 bases). Deletions cut 2 bases from V and 6 bases from J, with 15 bases between. The CDR3 has 15 amino acids. Germline V gene lookup returns CDR1 SGHNT and CDR2 YYREEE (reference sequence). CDR3 DNA: TGTGCCAGCAGCTTTTGGTCCGGAGGCTTAAACATTCAGTACTTC. The encoded protein is CASSFWSGGLNIQYF.

The gene calls are TRBV7-2 and TRBJ2-7; D unclear. Germline CDR1 reads SGHTA; CDR2 reads FQGNSA. The CDR3 is 14 residues long. Trimming shortened V by 1 base and J by 3 bases, and 10 bases separated the two germline ends. CDR3 residues: CASSLGLLLYEQYF. The CDR3 nucleotides read TGTGCCAGCAGCTTAGGGCTCCTCCTCTACGAGCAGTACTTC.

This chain joins TRBV6-6 and TRBJ2-2, with TRBD1 as a possible D gene (5 bases). Trimming removed 2 bases from V and 3 bases from J, with 10 bases in between. This CDR3 comprises 15 residues. Germline V gene lookup returns CDR1 MNHNY and CDR2 SVGAGI (reference sequence). CDR3 residues: CASSYGQGDTGELFF. The CDR3 DNA sequence: TGTGCCAGCAGTTACGGGCAGGGCGACACCGGGGAGCTGTTTTTT.

The rearrangement links TRBV7-9 to TRBJ1-2; D may be TRBD1 (6 bases). This CDR3 region has 17 residues. The V gene lost 4 bases and the J gene lost 0 bases, with 18 bases spanning the gap. Germline V gene data show CDR1 as SEHNR and CDR2 as FQNEAQ (reference sequence). The CDR3, as DNA: TGTGCCAGCAGCTCCTACCGGGGGGCAATAGCTAACTATGGCTACACCTTC. It yields the protein CASSSYRGAIANYGYTF.

The rearrangement links TRBV5-6 to TRBJ2-7, with TRBD1 as a possible D gene (5 bases). Germline lookup yields CDR1 SGHDT and CDR2 YYEEEE. This CDR3 has 15 amino acids. V lost 0 bases to trimming and J lost 0 bases, with 10 bases between them. In DNA form, the CDR3 reads TGTGCCAGCAGCTTGGACAGGAGCTTCTCCTACGAGCAGTACTTC. It encodes CASSLDRSFSYEQYF. Based on the CDR3 plus reference TRBV5-6 and TRBJ2-7, the full variable domain is DAGVTQSPTHLIKTRGQQVTLRCSPKSGHDTVSWYQQALGQGPQFIFQYYEEEERQRGNFPDRFSGHQFPNYSSELNVNALLLGDSALYLCASSLDRSFSYEQYFGPGTRLTVT.

V usage is TRBV6-5 and J usage is TRBJ2-2, with no clear D. There are 13 residues in the CDR3. The germline V gene encodes CDR1 MNHEY and CDR2 SVGAGI. V lost 4 bases and J lost 5, with 8 bases in between. CDR3 DNA: TGTGCCAGCAGTTCAACACCGACCGGGGAGCTGTTTTTT. The encoded protein is CASSSTPTGELFF.

This sequence joins TRBV7-2 and TRBJ1-2; D unresolved. This CDR3 spans 14 amino acids. V was trimmed by 2 bases and J by 4 bases, leaving 11 bases between them. Per the germline V gene, CDR1 is SGHTA and CDR2 is FQGNSA. CDR3 in DNA: TGTGCCAGCAGCTTATTAGGGCTGAGCTATGGCTACACCTTC. Translating gives CASSLLGLSYGYTF.

Only one count was recorded for this clone. The chain couples TRBV7-9 to TRBJ2-2; 7 bases fit TRBD2. Looked up from germline, CDR1 is SEHNR and CDR2 is FQNEAQ (reference sequence). This CDR3 has 16 residues. The junction had 3 bases not matched to a gene; V was cut back by 1 base and J by 1 base. The CDR3 reads CASSLVLAENTGELFF. Written as DNA, the CDR3 is TGTGCCAGCAGCTTAGTTCTAGCGGAGAACACCGGGGAGCTGTTTTTT.

This clone has more than one count but fewer than ten. This chain links TRBV19 with TRBJ2-7, with 7 bases identical to TRBD1. V was clipped by 4 bases and J by 2 bases; unmatched bases: 2. The CDR3 length is 13 residues. Germline values: CDR1 LNHDA, CDR2 SQIVND (reference sequence). CDR3 loop: CASSRTGPYEQYF. The CDR3 DNA reads as TGTGCCAGTAGTAGGACAGGCCCCTACGAGCAGTACTTC.

This chain joins TRBV5-1 and TRBJ2-5; D call uncertain. CDR1 SGHRS and CDR2 YFSETQ come from the germline V gene. Trimming took off 7 bases at V and 2 bases at J, with 21 bases between the two ends. The CDR3 spans 16 residues. The CDR3 loop reads CASGGTGVGWQETQYF. CDR3 coding DNA: TGCGCCAGCGGTGGTACTGGCGTGGGTTGGCAAGAGACCCAGTACTTC. The variable domain in full, with the rest retrieved from reference TRBV5-1 and TRBJ2-5, is KAGVTQTPRYLIKTRGQQVTLSCSPISGHRSVSWYQQTPGQGLQFLFEYFSETQRNKGNFPGRFSGRQFSNSRSEMNVSTLELGDSALYLCASGGTGVGWQETQYFGPGTRLLVL.

The J gene is TRBJ2-2, the V gene TRBV5-1; D possibly matches TRBD1 or TRBD2 (6 bases each). This CDR3 is 14 amino acids long. The germline V gene has CDR1 SGHRS and CDR2 YFSETQ. Trimming took off 4 bases at V and 4 bases at J, with 11 bases between the two ends. The CDR3 loop reads CASSAGTPTGELFF. The CDR3 bases are TGCGCCAGCAGCGCGGGGACACCCACCGGGGAGCTGTTTTTT.

This chain uses TRBV7-2 with TRBJ2-5, with TRBD2 matching over 8 bases. The germline V gene has CDR1 SGHTA and CDR2 FQGNSA. The CDR3 consists of 16 residues. Germline trimming cut 4 bases from V and 2 bases from J; bases unmatched to any gene: 9. The CDR3 bases are TGTGCCAGCAGCTCGCCAGCGGGGGCAAGACAAGAGACCCAGTACTTC. Translated, it gives CASSSPAGARQETQYF.

The chain recombines TRBV2 with TRBJ1-2; D is ambiguous. The V gene lost 4 bases and the J gene lost 8 bases, with 17 bases spanning the gap. Germline-derived CDR1 and CDR2 are SNHLY and FYNNEI. This CDR3 spans 14 amino acids. The CDR3 nucleotides are TGTGCCAGCAGTGGTGACGCCTACTATGAGGGCTACACCTTC. Its translation: CASSGDAYYEGYTF. The full variable domain, its missing parts supplied by reference TRBV2 and TRBJ1-2, is EPEVTQTPSHQVTQMGQEVILRCVPISNHLYFYWYRQILGQKVEFLVSFYNNEISEKSEIFDDQFSVERPDGSNFTLKIRSTKLEDSAMYFCASSGDAYYEGYTFGSGTRLTVV.

This clone was observed once. The chain carries TRBV28 and TRBJ1-5; 10 bases match TRBD1. The ends lost 4 bases at V and 7 bases at J; junction bases unmatched: 7. Germline lookup yields CDR1 MDHEN and CDR2 SYDVKM. The CDR3 is made up of 15 amino acids. As DNA, the CDR3 is TGTGCCAGCAGTTGGGGGGACAGGGGCGGACAGCCCCAGCATTTT. It encodes CASSWGDRGGQPQHF.

V gene TRBV9 combines with J gene TRBJ2-7, with 10 nucleotides matching TRBD1. Trimming took 4 bases from V and 3 from J; bases not matched to a gene: 7. The CDR3 spans 15 residues. Germline values: CDR1 SGDLS, CDR2 YYNGEE. The CDR3 is CASSLGTGVGYEQYF. DNA of the CDR3: TGTGCCAGCAGCTTAGGGACAGGGGTCGGCTACGAGCAGTACTTC.

The chain links TRBV10-1 to TRBJ2-7; D unresolved. CDR1 is WNHNN, CDR2 SYGVQD, per germline (reference sequence). The CDR3 is made up of 12 amino acids. V was cut by 2 bases and J by 6 bases, with 8 bases left in between. The DNA for the CDR3 is TGCGCCAGCAGTGAGCAGTTAGGCGAGCAGTACTTC. Protein product: CASSEQLGEQYF.

This clone was detected only once. The chain uses TRBV2 and TRBJ2-2; 8 nucleotides match TRBD1. Trimming cost V 7 bases and J 1 base; bases outside gene matches: 8. This CDR3 has 16 residues. Germline V gives CDR1 SNHLY, CDR2 FYNNEI. CDR3 DNA sequence: TGTGCCAGCAATCCCATCGGGACAGGGAACACCGGGGAGCTGTTTTTT. Protein: CASNPIGTGNTGELFF. Combining the CDR3 with reference TRBV2 and TRBJ2-2 gives the whole variable domain EPEVTQTPSHQVTQMGQEVILRCVPISNHLYFYWYRQILGQKVEFLVSFYNNEISEKSEIFDDQFSVERPDGSNFTLKIRSTKLEDSAMYFCASNPIGTGNTGELFFGEGSRLTVL.

V is TRBV6-6 and J is TRBJ2-2; 14 nucleotides line up with TRBD2. J lost 7 bases, V lost 6 bases, and 7 bases had no gene match. The germline V gene has CDR1 MNHNY and CDR2 SVGAGI (reference sequence). CDR3 length: 16 amino acids. CDR3 amino acids: CASRSTSGRADGELFF. CDR3 DNA sequence: TGTGCCAGCAGGTCGACTAGCGGGAGGGCCGACGGGGAGCTGTTTTTT.

This clone was found once. V is TRBV2 and J is TRBJ2-7; the D gene is possibly TRBD2 (6 bases). This CDR3 spans 14 amino acids. V shed 7 bases and J shed 7 bases, with 20 bases lying between them. Germline CDR1 and CDR2: SNHLY and FYNNEI. The CDR3 protein is CASTPLRGFGEQYF. In DNA form, the CDR3 reads TGTGCCAGCACCCCCCTTCGGGGGTTTGGGGAGCAGTACTTC.

The chain employs TRBV28 and TRBJ2-2, with 10 bases matching TRBD1. CDR3 length equals 13 residues. V lost 11 bases and J lost 6; bases outside the gene matches: 6. CDR1 is MDHEN, CDR2 SYDVKM, per germline. The CDR3: CAGTGTGAGELFF. In DNA form, the CDR3 reads TGTGCCGGCACCGGGACAGGGGCCGGGGAGCTGTTTTTT.

The chain joins TRBV6-1 to TRBJ2-3, with 8 bases identical to TRBD2. Losses at the gene ends were 5 bases for V and 3 bases for J; bases not matched to a gene: 4. Germline CDR1 MNHNS, CDR2 SASEGT. The CDR3 is made up of 14 amino acids. CDR3 coding DNA: TGTGCCAGCAGTAGAAGCGGGAGAACAGATACGCAGTATTTT. Translating it yields CASSRSGRTDTQYF.

This chain uses TRBV7-3 with TRBJ2-1; TRBD2 agrees at 10 bases. The CDR3 has 15 residues. The germline CDR1 and CDR2 sequences are SGHTA and FQGTGA. V shed 3 bases, J shed 7 bases, and the junction held 6 bases outside the gene matches. CDR3 DNA: TGTGCCAGCAGCTTGGGACTAGCGTTTGGGAATGAGCAGTTCTTC. This codes for CASSLGLAFGNEQFF.

The chain joins TRBV28 to TRBJ2-3; D is unresolved. The germline V gene has CDR1 MDHEN and CDR2 SYDVKM. This CDR3 region has 15 residues. Trimming shortened V by 2 bases and J by 2 bases, and 11 bases separated the two germline ends. CDR3 loop: CASSLPSELTDTQYF. The CDR3 coding sequence is TGTGCCAGCAGTTTACCGTCAGAGCTCACAGATACGCAGTATTTT.

This chain uses TRBV9 with TRBJ2-7; the match to TRBD1 covers 8 bases. The trim removed 3 bases at V and 3 bases at J, leaving 2 bases unmatched. CDR1 SGDLS and CDR2 YYNGEE come from the germline V gene. The CDR3 runs 13 residues. CDR3 nucleotides: TGTGCCAGCAGCGAGACAGGGGACTACGAGCAGTACTTC. Amino acids: CASSETGDYEQYF.

The chain carries TRBV6-5 and TRBJ2-7; a possible D gene is TRBD2 (6 bases). Trimming took off 6 bases at V and 2 bases at J, with 14 bases between the two ends. The germline CDR1 and CDR2 sequences are MNHEY and SVGAGI. The CDR3 length is 14 residues. The CDR3, as DNA: TGTGCCAGCAGGGAGGGCCCTTCCACCTACGAGCAGTACTTC. Translation gives CASREGPSTYEQYF.

The chain couples TRBV28 to TRBJ2-7; TRBD1 matches 7 bases. The V segment lost 4 bases and the J segment 6 bases; nucleotides outside the gene matches: 6. The CDR3 spans 13 residues. Germline V gene sequence: CDR1 MDHEN, CDR2 SYDVKM. For the CDR3, the DNA is TGTGCCAGCAGTTACAGGGGAGTCGGCGAGCAGTACTTC. Its translation: CASSYRGVGEQYF. The variable domain in full, with the rest retrieved from reference TRBV28 and TRBJ2-7, is DVKVTQSSRYLVKRTGEKVFLECVQDMDHENMFWYRQDPGLGLRLIYFSYDVKMKEKGDIPEGYSVSREKKERFSLILESASTNQTSMYLCASSYRGVGEQYFGPGTRLTVT.

The gene calls are TRBV7-8 and TRBJ2-3, with 7 bases matching TRBD2. In germline, CDR1 is SGHVS, CDR2 FQNEAQ. CDR3 length: 15 residues. The ends lost 3 bases at V and 4 bases at J; junction bases unmatched: 7. The CDR3 is CASSFPSGEPDTQYF. CDR3 bases: TGTGCCAGCAGCTTCCCTAGCGGAGAACCAGATACGCAGTATTTT.

A single count supports this clone. CDR3 region: CASSLTRGLYEQYF. Written as DNA, the CDR3 is TGTGCCAGCTCACTAACTAGGGGGCTCTACGAGCAGTACTTC. This rearrangement joins TRBV18 to TRBJ2-7; TRBD1 agrees at 7 bases. Trimming took 4 bases from V and 3 from J; bases not matched to a gene: 6. CDR3 length: 14 residues. CDR1 is KGHSH, CDR2 LQKENI, per germline.

The gene calls are TRBV28 and TRBJ2-1; 9 bases match TRBD2. The CDR3 is 15 amino acids. Germline V gene sequence: CDR1 MDHEN, CDR2 SYDVKM. Trimming at V came to 3 bases and at J to 8 bases, leaving 8 bases not matched to a gene. The chain's CDR3 is CASSFPSGRSHEQFF. The CDR3 nucleotides are TGTGCCAGCAGTTTTCCCAGCGGGAGGTCCCATGAGCAGTTCTTC.

This chain links TRBV14 with TRBJ2-5; possible D gene TRBD1, 6 bases. CDR1 is SGHDN, CDR2 FVKESK, per germline. V dropped 6 bases and J dropped 5 bases, with 7 bases sitting between them. CDR3 length: 11 amino acids. The CDR3, as DNA: TGTGCCAGCAGTGGGGGCGAGACCCAGTACTTC. This codes for CASSGGETQYF.

This rearrangement joins TRBV19 to TRBJ2-5; either TRBD1 or TRBD2 may fit D (5 bases each). CDR1 LNHDA and CDR2 SQIVND come from the germline V gene (reference sequence). V lost 7 bases and J 7 bases, leaving 19 bases between the germline ends. The CDR3 is 14 amino acids. CDR3 residues: CASTRLVGGGTQYF. The CDR3 DNA sequence: TGTGCCAGTACCCGGCTGGTGGGTGGGGGGACCCAGTACTTC. The entire variable domain, with the rest obtained from reference TRBV19 and TRBJ2-5, is as follows: DGGITQSPKYLFRKEGQNVTLSCEQNLNHDAMYWYRQDPGQGLRLIYYSQIVNDFQKGDIAEGYSVSREKKESFPLTVTSAQKNPTAFYLCASTRLVGGGTQYFGPGTRLLVL.

CDR3 residues: CASSQQSTDTQYF. DNA of the CDR3: TGCGCCAGCAGCCAACAGAGCACAGATACGCAGTATTTT. The genes are TRBV4-3 and TRBJ2-3; D unresolved. Germline V gene data show CDR1 as LGHNA and CDR2 as YSLEER. The CDR3 is 13 residues long. V lost 2 bases and J 0 bases, leaving 3 bases between the germline ends.